This passage covers 26 T cell receptor beta chains from one sample sequenced in a study of blood T cells in healthy people across ages. A J-beta primer mix and a sample-barcoded 5' primer were used in a second PCR of roughly 6 to 12 cycles. Via MiXCR, TCRdb re-called the 5' RACE reads, giving one row per CDR3 protein. The sample yields about 750,000 distinct CDR3 sequences, 53% seen once. The sample consisted of blood. These receptors were obtained from a man older than 75 in good health.

The genes are TRBV20-1 and TRBJ2-7; TRBD1 is a possible D gene (6 bases). The CDR3 is 15 residues long. V lost 0 bases to trimming and J lost 5 bases, with 17 bases between them. Germline CDR1 and CDR2: DFQATT and SNEGSKA (reference sequence). CDR3 nucleotides: TGCAGTGCTAGAGATCAACAGGGCAGGCTCCACGAGCAGTACTTC. Amino acids: CSARDQQGRLHEQYF.

This clonotype was seen only a few times. The chain employs TRBV13 and TRBJ2-1, with a weak D call TRBD2 (5 bases). The CDR3 is made up of 14 amino acids. Between the trimmed V and J ends, which lost 0 bases and 7 bases, there was a span of 10 bases. Germline CDR1 is PRHDT and CDR2 is FYEKMQ (reference sequence). CDR3 in amino acids: CASSLGLQRNEQFF. The CDR3 region has the DNA TGTGCCAGCAGCTTAGGCCTCCAGCGGAATGAGCAGTTCTTC.

This clonotype was seen only a few times. The DNA of the CDR3 is TGCAGTGCTATCCTCGGCGGGAGGAACACAGATACGCAGTATTTT. It yields the protein CSAILGGRNTDTQYF. The chain combines TRBV20-1 with TRBJ2-3; 8 bases are a match to TRBD2. Germline V gene sequence: CDR1 DFQATT, CDR2 SNEGSKA (reference sequence). After removal of 4 bases from V and 2 bases from J, the junction contained 8 bases not matched to a gene. The CDR3 consists of 15 residues.

This clonotype showed up just a few times. CDR3 sequence reads: CASSLSMGTQYF. DNA for the CDR3: TGTGCCAGCAGCCTATCGATGGGGACCCAGTACTTC. The chain recombines TRBV14 with TRBJ2-5; no definite D call. Germline-derived CDR1 and CDR2 are SGHDN and FVKESK. This CDR3 contains 12 residues. V gave up 4 bases and J gave up 7 bases, with 10 bases separating them.

The chain employs TRBV27 and TRBJ2-4; TRBD2 matches 9 bases. Gene TRBJ2-7 matches the end of the DNA better, so the J call may be wrong. The length of the CDR3 is 14 residues. The germline V gene has CDR1 MNHEY and CDR2 SMNVEV (reference sequence). CDR3 protein: CASSVSGRPYEQYF. The CDR3 nucleotides are TGTGCCAGCAGTGTGAGCGGGAGGCCCTACGAGCAGTACTTC.

This sequence joins TRBV20-1 and TRBJ1-5; D is unclear. The CDR3 runs to 13 residues. Trimming pared 3 bases from V and 7 bases from J, leaving 13 bases between. Germline-derived CDR1 and CDR2 are DFQATT and SNEGSKA (reference sequence). The CDR3 bases are TGCAGTGCTAGCTGGGAGCCCGGGCAGCCCCAGCATTTT. Its translation: CSASWEPGQPQHF.

This clonotype showed up just a few times. A junction boundary mismatches the germline segment, possibly from a read error. The rearrangement links TRBV12-3 or TRBV12-4 to TRBJ2-3; 10 nucleotides match TRBD2. This CDR3 has 14 residues. The CDR3: CASSIAGGGDTQYF. In DNA, the CDR3 is TGTGCCAGCAGTATAGCGGGAGGAGGAGATACGCAGTATTTT.

V usage is TRBV20-1 and J usage is TRBJ2-3; TRBD2 might be the D (7 bases). Germline V gene sequence: CDR1 DFQATT, CDR2 SNEGSKA (reference sequence). The CDR3 spans 15 residues. V was trimmed by 6 bases and J by 6 bases, leaving 22 bases between them. CDR3 nucleotide sequence: TGCAGTGCCCCGGGGGCTAGCGGAGTCAGGGATACGCAGTATTTT. Encoded protein: CSAPGASGVRDTQYF.

This chain connects TRBV6-1 to TRBJ2-4; 12 bases line up with TRBD2. The V segment lost 5 bases and the J segment 2 bases; nucleotides outside the gene matches: 4. The germline V gene encodes CDR1 MNHNS and CDR2 SASEGT. The CDR3 length is 16 residues. In DNA, the CDR3 is TGTGCCAGCAGTCAGACTAGCGGGAGACCCAAAAACATTCAGTACTTC. Encoded protein: CASSQTSGRPKNIQYF.

V usage is TRBV2 and J usage is TRBJ2-4, with 8 bases aligning to TRBD2. There are 12 residues in the CDR3. V shed 6 bases, J shed 13 bases, and the junction held 8 bases outside the gene matches. Germline CDR1 SNHLY, CDR2 FYNNEI. This CDR3 is CASRENGGEQYF. As DNA, the CDR3 is TGTGCCAGCAGGGAAAACGGGGGGGAGCAGTACTTC.

The CDR3 DNA follows: TGTGCCACCAGCAGAGACCCGGAGGGAGAGACCCAGTACTTC. This gives the protein CATSRDPEGETQYF. The J gene is TRBJ2-5, the V gene TRBV15; D is perhaps TRBD2 (6 bases). Per the germline V gene, CDR1 is LNHNV and CDR2 is YYDKDF (reference sequence). The CDR3 contains 14 residues. Trimming removed 0 bases at V and 4 bases at J, with 9 bases between. Full variable domain (rest looked up from reference TRBV15 and TRBJ2-5): DAMVIQNPRYQVTQFGKPVTLSCSQTLNHNVMYWYQQKSSQAPKLLFHYYDKDFNNEADTPDNFQSRRPNTSFCFLDIRSPGLGDTAMYLCATSRDPEGETQYFGPGTRLLVL.

The genes are TRBV20-1 and TRBJ2-7; no firm D call. Per germline, CDR1 DFQATT and CDR2 SNEGSKA (reference sequence). The CDR3 has 12 amino acids. Trimming removed 5 bases at V and 2 bases at J, with 10 bases between. In DNA form, the CDR3 reads TGCAGTGCTCCTGCCGGGCCCTACGAGCAGTACTTC. It encodes CSAPAGPYEQYF.

The chain is built from TRBV4-1 and TRBJ1-6; D uncertain. V was shortened by 8 bases and J by 7 bases, with 18 bases between the two germline ends. The germline V gene encodes CDR1 MGHRA and CDR2 YSYEKL. The CDR3 is made up of 15 amino acids. DNA of the CDR3: TGCGCCAGCCACCCTACGGGGAGTTACAATTCACCCCTCCACTTT. This gives the protein CASHPTGSYNSPLHF.

This clonotype appeared a single time. V is TRBV7-9 and J is TRBJ2-5, with 7 positions matching TRBD2. The J call may be in error: the DNA end matches TRBJ2-7 better. The CDR3 has 13 residues. Looked up from germline, CDR1 is SEHNR and CDR2 is FQNEAQ (reference sequence). CDR3 nucleotides: TGTGCCAGCAGGGGGGAGGGGATAGACGAGCAGTACTTC. Translation: CASRGEGIDEQYF.

The chain has TRBV20-1 and TRBJ2-1; the D gene is possibly TRBD2 (6 bases). V was pared by 4 bases and J by 10 bases, with 14 bases between. The CDR3 totals 12 residues. Germline loops: CDR1 DFQATT, CDR2 SNEGSKA (reference sequence). CDR3 region: CSATQSGDEQFF. CDR3 nucleotide sequence: TGCAGTGCTACCCAGTCGGGGGACGAGCAGTTCTTC.

This clonotype was seen a handful of times. This chain joins TRBV9 and TRBJ2-4, with 9 positions matching TRBD2. The CDR3 is made up of 16 amino acids. Germline V gene sequence: CDR1 SGDLS, CDR2 YYNGEE. V shed 2 bases, J shed 0 bases, and the junction held 3 bases outside the gene matches. This CDR3 is CASSVAGGLAKNIQYF. CDR3 coding DNA: TGTGCCAGCAGCGTTGCGGGAGGGTTAGCCAAAAACATTCAGTACTTC. Based on the CDR3 plus reference TRBV9 and TRBJ2-4, the full variable domain is DSGVTQTPKHLITATGQRVTLRCSPRSGDLSVYWYQQSLDQGLQFLIQYYNGEERAKGNILERFSAQQFPDLHSELNLSSLELGDSALYFCASSVAGGLAKNIQYFGAGTRLSVL.

DNA for the CDR3: TGCAGTGCTAGAAACAACAGGGGTAGCACAGATACGCAGTATTTT. This encodes CSARNNRGSTDTQYF. The chain combines TRBV20-1 with TRBJ2-3; the match to TRBD1 covers 7 bases. Germline CDR1 is DFQATT and CDR2 is SNEGSKA (reference sequence). V was clipped by 2 bases and J by 0 bases; unmatched bases: 5. The length of the CDR3 is 15 residues.

The rearrangement links TRBV9 to TRBJ2-5, with TRBD1 matching over 10 bases. The CDR3 runs 14 residues. CDR1 is SGDLS and CDR2 is YYNGEE in the germline V gene. The V segment lost 3 bases and the J segment 6 bases; nucleotides outside the gene matches: 5. This CDR3 is CASSAGTGEQTQYF. CDR3 DNA: TGTGCCAGCAGCGCGGGGACAGGGGAGCAGACCCAGTACTTC.

The CDR3 region is CAKTRQPAHEQYF. For the CDR3, the DNA is TGTGCCAAAACAAGACAGCCAGCCCACGAGCAGTACTTC. The chain is built from TRBV11-3 and TRBJ2-5, with TRBD1 as a possible D gene (5 bases). TRBJ2-7 matches the DNA end more closely, so the J call is doubtful. Germline values: CDR1 SGHNT, CDR2 YENEEA. The CDR3 has 13 amino acids.

V usage is TRBV7-2 and J usage is TRBJ1-2; D is unclear. V was clipped by 1 base and J by 3 bases, with 3 bases between them. The germline V gene has CDR1 SGHTA and CDR2 FQGNSA. The length of the CDR3 is 12 residues. Written as DNA, the CDR3 is TGTGCCAGCAGCTTAGGATACTATGGCTACACCTTC. It translates to CASSLGYYGYTF.

V gene TRBV29-1 combines with J gene TRBJ2-3; TRBD2 matches at 11 bases. Germline CDR1 reads SQVTM; CDR2 reads ANQGSEA. V was pared by 6 bases and J by 6 bases, with 11 bases of the junction left unmatched. This CDR3 is 15 amino acids long. The CDR3 DNA follows: TGCAGCGTCCCCGGGACTAGCGGTTTTTTGGATACGCAGTATTTT. The encoded protein is CSVPGTSGFLDTQYF.

The chain joins TRBV9 to TRBJ2-5, with 7 bases identical to TRBD2. The ends lost 0 bases at V and 2 bases at J; junction bases unmatched: 16. The CDR3 contains 19 residues. Germline V gene sequence: CDR1 SGDLS, CDR2 YYNGEE. The CDR3 loop is CASSVESRALGGGQETQYF. The CDR3 nucleotides read TGTGCCAGCAGCGTAGAGAGCAGGGCGCTTGGCGGGGGACAAGAGACCCAGTACTTC.

This clonotype was found a few times. The chain links TRBV7-2 to TRBJ2-7; D remains ambiguous. The end of the DNA fits TRBJ2-5 better, so the J call may be wrong. CDR3 length equals 13 residues. Germline CDR1 and CDR2: SGHTA and FQGNSA. The CDR3 reads CASSPWLSETQYF. Written as DNA, the CDR3 is TGTGCCAGCAGCCCATGGCTGAGTGAGACCCAGTACTTC.

The CDR3 loop reads CSVMHREGIEKLFF. The CDR3 DNA sequence: TGCAGCGTGATGCACAGGGAGGGGATCGAAAAACTGTTTTTT. The chain recombines TRBV29-1 with TRBJ1-4; tentative D call: TRBD1 (6 bases). V lost 6 bases, J lost 8 bases, and 19 bases lay in between. Germline-derived CDR1 and CDR2 are SQVTM and ANQGSEA. This CDR3 contains 14 residues.

The V gene is TRBV20-1, the J gene TRBJ2-7; 11 nucleotides agree with TRBD2. Germline V gene sequence: CDR1 DFQATT, CDR2 SNEGSKA (reference sequence). The CDR3 runs to 18 residues. V lost 3 bases, J lost 2 bases, and 15 bases stayed unmatched. The CDR3 DNA follows: TGCAGTGCTAGCCTCGGACTAGCGGGCATAAATCGAACCTACGAGCAGTACTTC. Encoded protein: CSASLGLAGINRTYEQYF.

This clonotype appeared a few times. The rearrangement joins TRBV29-1 to TRBJ2-1; no clear D. Deletions cut 7 bases from V and 3 bases from J, with 19 bases between. Germline CDR1 reads SQVTM; CDR2 reads ANQGSEA. CDR3 size: 15 residues. CDR3 sequence (DNA): TGCAGCGCAGTAGATCGGCGACTTCTCTACAATGAGCAGTTCTTC. This gives the protein CSAVDRRLLYNEQFF.